Described below is a single T cell receptor (beta chain) sequence and its context. Its antigen remains unknown. Primers for the PCR totalled 60 Vbeta and 13 Jbeta. Assay: immunoSEQ multiplex PCR; the TCRdb copy retains only in-frame clones and omits some. Counted here are some 77,000 clones, approximately 79% occurring once; the ten biggest clones make up approximately 20%. The data originate from a study of cytomegalovirus exposure and HLA in healthy donors. Overall study findings and caveats: The study put 150 or so TCR beta chains on its list as cytomegalovirus-associated. Most of the CMV-associated TCR beta chains (in a later analysis) appeared to be HLA-restricted. Per published reports, the classifier diagnosed cytomegalovirus status with high specificity and sensitivity.

V lost 6 bases, J lost 6 bases, and 12 bases lay in between. This CDR3 spans 13 amino acids. Germline V CDR1 and CDR2: MNHEY, SVGAGI. V is TRBV6-5 and J is TRBJ1-5; D perhaps matches TRBD1 (5 bases). The sequenced sample was PBMCs. This TCR was recovered from a woman in her forties in good health and CMV-seropositive. The DNA for the CDR3 is TGTGCCAGCAGCGCAGCCAGGGTTCAGCCCCAGCATTTT. It is translated as CASSAARVQPQHF.